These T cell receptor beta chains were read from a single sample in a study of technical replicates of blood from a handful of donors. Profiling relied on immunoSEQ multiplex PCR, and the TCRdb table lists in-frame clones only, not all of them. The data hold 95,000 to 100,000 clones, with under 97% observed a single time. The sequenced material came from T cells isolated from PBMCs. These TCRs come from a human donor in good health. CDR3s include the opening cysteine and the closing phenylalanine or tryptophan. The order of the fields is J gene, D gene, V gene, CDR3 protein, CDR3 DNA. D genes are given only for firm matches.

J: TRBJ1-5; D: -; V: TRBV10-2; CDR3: CASSGWGGDQPQHF; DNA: TGCGCCAGCAGTGGTTGGGGGGGGGATCAGCCCCAGCATTTT
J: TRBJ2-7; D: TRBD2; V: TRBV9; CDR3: CASSVGGGPAEQYF; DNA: TGTGCCAGCAGCGTAGGCGGGGGGCCTGCCGAGCAGTACTTC
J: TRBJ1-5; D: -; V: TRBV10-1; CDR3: CASPGLGTTTGSNQPQHF; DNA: TGCGCCAGCCCGGGCTTGGGGACAACAACAGGCTCGAATCAGCCCCAGCATTTT
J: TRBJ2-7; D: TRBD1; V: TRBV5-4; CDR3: CASSPAPGTGDEQYF; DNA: TGTGCCAGCAGCCCCGCCCCCGGGACAGGGGACGAGCAGTACTTC
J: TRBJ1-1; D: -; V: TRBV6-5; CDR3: CASSYSQGLGTEAFF; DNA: TGTGCCAGCAGTTACTCCCAGGGGCTGGGCACTGAAGCTTTCTTT
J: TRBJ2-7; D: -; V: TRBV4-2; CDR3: CASSQDRTRLGEQYF; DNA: TGTGCCAGCAGCCAAGATCGGACACGCCTCGGCGAGCAGTACTTC
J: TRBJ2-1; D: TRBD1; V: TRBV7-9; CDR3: CASSFRRTGLYNEQFF; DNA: TGTGCCAGCAGCTTTCGTAGGACAGGCTTATACAATGAGCAGTTCTTC
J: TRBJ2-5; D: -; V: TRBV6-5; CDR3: CASSSGLQETQYF; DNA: TGTGCCAGCAGTTCAGGACTGCAAGAGACCCAGTACTTC
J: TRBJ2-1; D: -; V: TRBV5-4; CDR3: CASSLAGDYNEQFF; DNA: TGTGCCAGCAGCTTGGCCGGGGACTACAATGAGCAGTTCTTC
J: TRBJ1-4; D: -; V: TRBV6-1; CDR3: CASSEAPGTNEKLFF; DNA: TGTGCCAGCAGTGAAGCACCGGGAACTAATGAAAAACTGTTTTTT
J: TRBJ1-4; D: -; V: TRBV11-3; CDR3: CASSPGGWGYEDEKLFF; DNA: TGTGCCAGCAGCCCGGGGGGTTGGGGATATGAAGATGAAAAACTGTTTTTT
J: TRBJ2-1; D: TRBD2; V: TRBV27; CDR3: CASSFSGRGGYNEQFF; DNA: TGTGCCAGCAGTTTTTCTGGGAGGGGCGGATACAATGAGCAGTTCTTC
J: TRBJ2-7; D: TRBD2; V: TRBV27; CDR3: CASSWGLAASYEQYF; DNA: TGTGCCAGCAGTTGGGGACTAGCGGCCTCCTACGAGCAGTACTTC
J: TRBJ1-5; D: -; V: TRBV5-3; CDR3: CARSLRDTPYTLGYRNQPQHF; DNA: TGTGCCAGAAGCTTGCGGGACACCCCGTACACCTTGGGTTATCGCAATCAGCCCCAGCATTTT
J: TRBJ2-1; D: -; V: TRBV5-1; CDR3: CASSLYGSGSYNEQFF; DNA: TGCGCCAGCAGCTTGTATGGTAGCGGCTCCTACAATGAGCAGTTCTTC